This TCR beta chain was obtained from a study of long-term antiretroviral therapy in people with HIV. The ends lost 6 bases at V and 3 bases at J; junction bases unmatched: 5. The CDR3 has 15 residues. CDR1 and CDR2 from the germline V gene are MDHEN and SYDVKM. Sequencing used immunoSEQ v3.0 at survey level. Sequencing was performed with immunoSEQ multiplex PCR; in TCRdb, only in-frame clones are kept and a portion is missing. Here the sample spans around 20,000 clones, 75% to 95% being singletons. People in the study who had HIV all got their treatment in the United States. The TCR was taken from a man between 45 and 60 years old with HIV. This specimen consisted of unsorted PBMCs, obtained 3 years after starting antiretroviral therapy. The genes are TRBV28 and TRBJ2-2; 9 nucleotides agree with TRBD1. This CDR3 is CASSLGQGDTGELFF. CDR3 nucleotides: TGTGCCAGCAGCCTGGGACAGGGCGACACCGGGGAGCTGTTTTTT.